These 28 T cell receptor beta chains were sequenced from one sample in a study of blood T cell repertoires in COVID-19. Repertoires were generated with immunoSEQ multiplex PCR, while TCRdb's copy carries only in-frame clones and drops some. The table records about 110,000 clones, 82% of them present only once. Sequencing used peripheral blood. All receptors come from a woman of 80 years or more with acute or convalescent COVID-19.

J is TRBJ1-2 and V is TRBV6-5; TRBD1 matches at 7 bases. With 2 bases clipped from V and 5 bases from J, the junction kept 2 bases outside the gene matches. The CDR3 is 13 amino acids. The V gene's germline CDR1 is MNHEY and CDR2 SVGAGI. CDR3 sequence: CASSYGQAYGYTF. The CDR3, as DNA: TGTGCCAGCAGTTACGGACAGGCTTATGGCTACACCTTC.

This clone was counted once. The V and J genes are TRBV5-4 and TRBJ1-2; D may be TRBD1 (6 bases). The V gene lost 0 bases and the J gene lost 6 bases, with 9 bases spanning the gap. Germline CDR1 is SGHNT and CDR2 is YYREEE (reference sequence). CDR3 length equals 13 residues. The CDR3: CASSLDRDHGYTF. The DNA for the CDR3 is TGTGCCAGCAGCTTGGACAGGGACCATGGCTACACCTTC.

This chain joins TRBV2 and TRBJ2-3, with TRBD2 matching 13 bases. V shed 6 bases, J shed 0 bases, and the junction held 6 bases outside the gene matches. This CDR3 has 17 residues. The V gene's germline CDR1 is SNHLY and CDR2 FYNNEI. CDR3 loop: CASSGLAGDLSTDTQYF. The DNA for the CDR3 is TGTGCCAGCAGCGGACTAGCGGGAGATTTGAGCACAGATACGCAGTATTTT.

This chain uses TRBV30 with TRBJ2-5; D gene ambiguous. The CDR3 spans 11 residues. Deletions cut 4 bases from V and 3 bases from J, with 6 bases between. Germline V gene data show CDR1 as GTSNPN and CDR2 as SVGIG (reference sequence). The DNA for the CDR3 is TGTGCCTGGATCAGCGAAGAGACCCAGTACTTC. It encodes CAWISEETQYF.

The CDR3 nucleotides read TGCGCCAGCAGCTTCGGACAGTATAATTCACCCCTCCACTTT. It yields the protein CASSFGQYNSPLHF. The rearrangement uses TRBV5-1 and TRBJ1-6; tentatively, D is TRBD1 (6 bases). The CDR3 runs 14 residues. Germline lookup yields CDR1 SGHRS and CDR2 YFSETQ. Between the trimmed V and J ends, which lost 2 bases and 4 bases, there was a span of 7 bases.

V gene TRBV21-1 combines with J gene TRBJ2-7; TRBD2 is the table's D call, not checked against the DNA. TRBV21-1 is flagged as a pseudogene. The CDR3 sequence is 14 residues long. The CDR3 bases are TGTGCCAGCAGCAAAGTCCCCGCGCTTTACGAGCAGTACGTC. It yields the protein CASSKVPALYEQYV.

The chain has TRBV19 and TRBJ2-2, with 7 positions matching TRBD1. Germline V gives CDR1 LNHDA, CDR2 SQIVND (reference sequence). Losses at the gene ends were 4 bases for V and 4 bases for J; bases not matched to a gene: 12. CDR3 size: 17 residues. CDR3 amino acids: CASSSNGVQGVTGELFF. The CDR3 nucleotides are TGTGCCAGTAGTAGTAATGGGGTCCAGGGGGTCACCGGGGAGCTGTTTTTT.

The chain has TRBV28 and TRBJ2-7, with 9 bases lining up with TRBD2. This CDR3 comprises 15 residues. Per the germline V gene, CDR1 is MDHEN and CDR2 is SYDVKM. Unmatched junction bases numbered 6, after V lost 5 bases and J lost 1 base. The CDR3 loop is CASSVGTSLSYEQYF. The CDR3 DNA reads TGTGCCAGCAGTGTCGGGACTAGCTTATCCTACGAGCAGTACTTC.

For the CDR3, the DNA is TGCGCCAGCAGAACCCCCAGCGGCGTTACCGGGGAGCTGTTTTTT. This sequence encodes CASRTPSGVTGELFF. This chain connects TRBV5-1 to TRBJ2-2, with a possible D match to TRBD2 (5 bases). This CDR3 comprises 15 residues. Per germline, CDR1 SGHRS and CDR2 YFSETQ. Trimming pared 5 bases from V and 5 bases from J, leaving 16 bases between.

The rearrangement joins TRBV9 to TRBJ2-1, with D perhaps matching TRBD1 (6 bases). Germline-derived CDR1 and CDR2 are SGDLS and YYNGEE. Trimming took off 4 bases at V and 7 bases at J, with 9 bases between the two ends. CDR3 size: 12 residues. The CDR3 nucleotides are TGTGCCAGCAGCCCTCAGGGGAATGAGCAGTTCTTC. It yields the protein CASSPQGNEQFF.

This clone has just one count. The V gene is TRBV6-6, the J gene TRBJ2-7; D is possibly TRBD2 (5 bases). This CDR3 contains 13 residues. Germline CDR1 reads MNHNY; CDR2 reads SVGAGI (reference sequence). Trimming took 5 bases from V and 3 from J, leaving 11 bases between them. The CDR3 protein is CASSPYTSYEQYF. CDR3 sequence (DNA): TGTGCCAGCAGTCCCTACACTAGCTACGAGCAGTACTTC.

This chain joins TRBV7-2 and TRBJ2-1, with TRBD2 as a possible D gene (5 bases). Trimming removed 0 bases at V and 2 bases at J, with 8 bases between. This CDR3 has 15 residues. Germline CDR1 SGHTA, CDR2 FQGNSA. CDR3 sequence reads: CASSLASGTYNEQFF. The CDR3 DNA reads as TGTGCCAGCAGCTTAGCGAGCGGTACCTACAATGAGCAGTTCTTC.

The rearrangement joins TRBV5-1 to TRBJ2-2; D unresolved. CDR1 SGHRS and CDR2 YFSETQ come from the germline V gene. This CDR3 comprises 14 residues. Trimming took off 2 bases at V and 8 bases at J, with 13 bases between the two ends. CDR3 nucleotide sequence: TGCGCCAGCAGCTTTTCCAATTTGGCTGGGGAGCTGTTTTTT. Protein product: CASSFSNLAGELFF.

The chain is built from TRBV6-5 and TRBJ1-3; D call uncertain. Germline assignment: CDR1 MNHEY and CDR2 SVGAGI. V lost 8 bases to trimming and J lost 5 bases, with 7 bases between them. CDR3 length: 11 residues. CDR3 coding DNA: TGTGCCAGCGAGTATAGAAACACCATATATTTT. Encoded protein: CASEYRNTIYF.

The CDR3 sequence: CASRRLAGGYEQFF. The DNA for the CDR3 is TGTGCCAGCAGACGACTAGCGGGAGGCTATGAGCAGTTCTTC. V is TRBV28 and J is TRBJ2-1; 13 nucleotides line up with TRBD2. Germline V gene lookup returns CDR1 MDHEN and CDR2 SYDVKM. J was trimmed by 8 bases and V by 6 bases; bases with no gene match: 4. The CDR3 has 14 amino acids.

J is TRBJ2-7 and V is TRBV19, with 11 bases matching TRBD2. Germline values: CDR1 LNHDA, CDR2 SQIVND (reference sequence). CDR3 length: 15 amino acids. The V segment lost 5 bases and the J segment 1 base; nucleotides outside the gene matches: 4. Here the CDR3 DNA reads TGTGCCAGTAGTCCGGGACTAGCGGATTCCTACGAGCAGTACTTC. This encodes CASSPGLADSYEQYF.

The V and J genes are TRBV29-1 and TRBJ1-5; D ambiguous. The CDR3 is 12 amino acids. The germline V gene encodes CDR1 SQVTM and CDR2 ANQGSEA. Between the trimmed V and J ends, which lost 5 bases and 9 bases, there was a span of 14 bases. This CDR3 is CSVLEKTGPQHF. For the CDR3, the DNA is TGCAGCGTTTTAGAAAAAACGGGGCCCCAGCATTTT.

The J gene is TRBJ1-2, the V gene TRBV3-1 (or the pseudogene TRBV3-2), with D unresolved. From germline, CDR1 is LGHDT and CDR2 YNNKEL (reference sequence). The V end was cut by 4 bases, the J end by 0 bases, with 12 bases between. There are 15 residues in the CDR3. CDR3 sequence reads: CASSLRQVSNYGYTF. The CDR3 DNA sequence: TGTGCCAGCAGCCTTCGGCAGGTTTCTAACTATGGCTACACCTTC.

The genes are TRBV30 and TRBJ1-2, with TRBD1 identical over 9 bases. V trimming: 3 bases; J trimming: 7 bases; junction bases outside the gene matches: 9. The CDR3 totals 14 residues. CDR1 is GTSNPN, CDR2 SVGIG, per germline (reference sequence). The chain's CDR3 is CAWSGTGGPFGYTF. In DNA, the CDR3 is TGTGCCTGGAGCGGTACAGGGGGCCCCTTTGGCTACACCTTC. Filled out from reference TRBV30 and TRBJ1-2, the complete variable domain reads SQTIHQWPATLVQPVGSPLSLECTVEGTSNPNLYWYRQAAGRGLQLLFYSVGIGQISSEVPQNLSASRPQDRQFILSSKKLLLSDSGFYLCAWSGTGGPFGYTFGSGTRLTVV.

About this clone itself: Relative to the germline gene, one junction end is altered; a read error may explain this. J is TRBJ1-1 and V is TRBV4-1; 9 nucleotides align to TRBD1. In germline, CDR1 is MGHRA, CDR2 YSYEKL. This CDR3 contains 14 residues. CDR3 sequence reads: CASSQGGDRAEAFF. The CDR3 region has the DNA TGCGCCAGCAGCCAAGGAGGGGACAGGGCTGAGGCTTTCTTT.

The chain combines TRBV11-2 with TRBJ2-7; 12 bases agree with TRBD2. The CDR3 length is 14 residues. Looked up from germline, CDR1 is SGHAT and CDR2 is FQNNGV. V was pared by 4 bases and J by 4 bases, with 2 bases of the junction left unmatched. As DNA, the CDR3 is TGTGCCAGCAGCTCACTAGCGGGAGGTTACGAGCAGTACTTC. Its translation is CASSSLAGGYEQYF.

This sequence joins TRBV24-1 and TRBJ1-5; weak D call: TRBD1 (5 bases). The CDR3 contains 13 residues. CDR1 and CDR2 (germline): KGHDR, SFDVKD. Trimming stripped 6 bases from V and 6 bases from J, with 11 bases between. CDR3 loop: CATSPGLGQPQHF. For the CDR3, the DNA is TGTGCCACCAGTCCAGGGTTAGGTCAGCCCCAGCATTTT.

The chain employs TRBV7-2 and TRBJ1-6; no definite D call. The CDR3 is 17 amino acids. The V gene lost 2 bases and the J gene lost 5 bases, with 16 bases spanning the gap. The germline V gene encodes CDR1 SGHTA and CDR2 FQGNSA. CDR3 amino acids: CASSLSSSGADNSPLHF. CDR3 DNA sequence: TGTGCCAGCAGCTTAAGTTCTAGCGGTGCGGATAATTCACCCCTCCACTTT.

This clone has only one observation. Sequence at one end of the junction differs from germline and may be a read error. The chain couples TRBV19 to TRBJ2-6; 7 positions match TRBD1. The CDR3 covers 15 residues. The V gene's germline CDR1 is LNHDA and CDR2 SQIVND (reference sequence). CDR3 residues: CASSVDRAGANVLTF. The DNA of the CDR3 is TGTGCCAGTAGTGTAGACAGGGCTGGGGCCAACGTCCTGACTTTC.

V usage is TRBV11-3 and J usage is TRBJ2-7, with 8 bases matching TRBD1. Germline assignment: CDR1 SGHNT and CDR2 YENEEA. The CDR3 has 14 amino acids. Germline trimming cut 5 bases from V and 3 bases from J; bases unmatched to any gene: 6. The CDR3 bases are TGTGCCAGCAGCGATTGGACAGGGAACTACGAGCAGTACGTC. The encoded protein is CASSDWTGNYEQYV.

In this sample, this clone turned up once. The chain has TRBV28 and TRBJ2-7; 9 bases agree with TRBD2. The CDR3 covers 15 residues. Trimming cost V 1 base and J 7 bases; bases outside gene matches: 8. Germline V lookup: CDR1 MDHEN, CDR2 SYDVKM. CDR3 DNA sequence: TGTGCCAGCAGTTTATATCGACTAGCGGCTCGGGAGCAGTACTTC. This codes for CASSLYRLAAREQYF.

This clone was detected many times. The V call is TRBV18, the J call TRBJ2-6, with 7 nucleotides matching TRBD1. Germline trimming cut 6 bases from V and 0 bases from J; bases unmatched to any gene: 5. This CDR3 is 16 amino acids long. CDR1 is KGHSH and CDR2 is LQKENI in the germline V gene. For the CDR3, the DNA is TGTGCCAGCTCCCCCGACAGGGCCTCTGGGGCCAACGTCCTGACTTTC. Protein sequence: CASSPDRASGANVLTF.

The chain recombines TRBV4-2 with TRBJ2-5; D possibly corresponds to TRBD2 (5 bases). Germline CDR1 LGHNA, CDR2 YNFKEQ. CDR3 length equals 15 residues. The V gene lost 0 bases and the J gene lost 4 bases, with 12 bases spanning the gap. The chain's CDR3 is CASSQEGGRGETQYF. DNA for the CDR3: TGTGCCAGCAGCCAAGAAGGAGGCCGGGGAGAGACCCAGTACTTC.